The entry below gives a single T cell receptor beta chain sequence along with its context. What it recognizes is unknown. The V gene's germline CDR1 is MDHEN and CDR2 SYDVKM. V was clipped by 3 bases and J by 5 bases, with 8 bases between them. The CDR3 has 12 residues. The PCR employed 60 Vbeta primers together with 13 Jbeta primers. The method was immunoSEQ multiplex PCR; TCRdb's version includes in-frame clones alone and lacks a portion of them. The sample carries around 110,000 clones, roughly 69% recorded once. This entry is derived from a study of cytomegalovirus exposure and HLA in healthy donors. General study findings and limits: Specific recognition of CMV antigens was confirmed in vitro for a few chains (all CMV-associated). Cytomegalovirus status was reportedly diagnosed by the classifier with high specificity and sensitivity. Per a prior analysis, the majority of TCR beta V segments were productive roughly 87% or roughly 30% of the time. Presence/absence analyses rested on an assumption that sequencing depth was roughly uniform across donors.

The clonotype was recovered from a woman aged 25 to 39 in good health and CMV-seronegative. Input material: PBMCs. The rearrangement joins TRBV28 to TRBJ2-7; D gene uncertain. In nucleotides, the CDR3 is TGTGCCAGCAGTTTGGCCTCAGACGAGCAGTACTTC. Translation gives CASSLASDEQYF.